The rows below give T cell receptor beta chains drawn from one sample of a study of blood T cell repertoires in COVID-19. Clones were sequenced by immunoSEQ multiplex PCR, and TCRdb holds only the in-frame ones, with some missing. In the table there are roughly 96,000 clones, over 70% of which are singletons. Sequenced material: peripheral blood. These TCRs come from a man between 60 and 75 years old with acute or convalescent COVID-19. CDR3s include the opening cysteine and the closing phenylalanine or tryptophan.

cdr3_length v_call cdr3_aa
13 TRBV30 CAWSARGPSPLHF
15 TRBV6-5 CASRANRGYSWGYTF
15 TRBV11-2 CASSTTTSGYGEQFF
12 TRBV7-9 CASSLVIGELFF
13 TRBV9 CASSVRQGNEQFF
15 TRBV7-9 CASSLGGGRNQPQHF
14 TRBV6-6 CASRGGGGQETQYF
12 TRBV6-5 CASRAAGEGYTF
13 TRBV6-5 CASRPTGSDGYTF
13 TRBV10-1 CASMRKLDTEAFF
13 TRBV7-3 CASSPRETGELFF
13 TRBV10-1 CASSRDRAYGYTF
14 TRBV27 CASSYEGANSPLHF
15 TRBV2 CASSEEGTVRQPQHF
12 TRBV27 CASSFLRNEQFF
15 TRBV3-1/TRBV3-2 CASSPTGTDSPEAFF
17 TRBV4-1 CASSQALRQSSYNEQFF
15 TRBV5-6 CASSLEGLYDFEQYF
15 TRBV15 CATSRTRIDSGELFF
15 TRBV10-1 CASSIDSSSTDTQYF
15 TRBV6-5 CASFPGGQSPYEQYF
15 TRBV7-9 CASTPLGGMNTEAFF
15 TRBV10-1 CASRSRDSSNQPQHF
15 TRBV10-3 CAISSDKTYTGELFF
18 TRBV18 CASSPPGTYLSGANVLTF
14 TRBV10-3 CAISERSMDYGYTF
16 TRBV20-1 CSASKGRGSSNQPQHF
14 TRBV7-9 CASSLGGQYQPQHF
15 TRBV6-1 CASSEEGPNTGELFF
16 TRBV30 CASRLVAGQGRTEAFF
18 TRBV11-3 CASSPRTGLNPGANVLTF
16 TRBV24-1 CATSESGSPANEKLFF
16 TRBV10-3 CAISDRPGDVPQPQHF
17 TRBV13 CASSRPGLAGGTDTQYF
13 TRBV6-5 CASSPRVPETQYF
17 TRBV9 CASSPGIGGGTNEKLFF
18 TRBV5-1 CASSLIPRGQGAYNEQFF
14 TRBV30 CAWTRTIANYGYTF
12 TRBV7-3 CASSRGRFEQYF
12 TRBV2 CASKGSVETQYF
15 TRBV20-1 CSASVGPGRDSPLHF
13 TRBV18 CASSPEGGPSGFF
14 TRBV29-1 CSVQTATSTDTQYF
15 TRBV6-2/TRBV6-3 CASSYGGGGNQPQHF
17 TRBV3-1/TRBV3-2 CASSQAILSSGANVLTF
17 TRBV10-3 CATLRGIASSGANVLTF
12 TRBV30 CAWSTQGTEAFF
14 TRBV18 CASSPRDSLGEQFF
17 TRBV5-1 CASSGGLAASSYNEQFF
15 TRBV5-1 CASSYPDSSNSPLHF
10 TRBV13 CASGWSEQFF
15 TRBV7-2 CASSSLTGLGFEAFF